The rows below give T cell receptor beta chains drawn from one sample of a study of PD-1 blockade in classical Hodgkin lymphoma. Using immunoSEQ multiplex PCR, the repertoire was profiled, and TCRdb retains in-frame clones only, with some absent. The sample shows about 17,000 clones, roughly 82% of them seen only once. The input for sequencing was peripheral blood mononuclear cells (PBMCs), taken before the second cycle of nivolumab. These receptors all stem from a human donor with classical Hodgkin lymphoma. Both conserved end residues are part of each CDR3. A D gene is named only where the DNA matches it firmly. The size field is filled for only some rows; it gives once, few, many or a size class.

TRBV19,TRBJ1-2,-,-,CATGKGRMGATNGYTF,TGTGCCACCGGGAAGGGGAGGATGGGGGCAACCAATGGCTACACCTTC
TRBV27,TRBJ2-3,-,-,CASSLVARGLQGADTQYF,TGTGCCAGCAGTTTGGTGGCCAGGGGCTTGCAAGGAGCAGATACGCAGTATTTT
TRBV6-5,TRBJ1-5,-,-,CASSMGASRNQPQHF,TGTGCCAGCTCAATGGGGGCCAGCCGCAATCAGCCCCAGCATTTT
TRBV9,TRBJ1-2,few,-,CASSQGWDPYGYTF,TGTGCCAGCAGCCAGGGGTGGGATCCCTATGGCTACACCTTC
TRBV6-5,TRBJ1-1,-,-,CASRQTGTMTEAFF,TGTGCCAGCAGGCAAACAGGGACGATGACTGAAGCTTTCTTT
TRBV9,TRBJ2-5,-,TRBD2,CASSVAGGSVETQYF,TGTGCCAGCAGCGTAGCGGGGGGGAGCGTGGAGACCCAGTACTTC
TRBV28,TRBJ1-5,-,-,CASSTIQGNNQPQHF,TGTGCCAGCAGCACCATCCAGGGTAACAATCAGCCCCAGCATTTT
TRBV9,TRBJ1-1,-,-,CASSVGPAMNTEAFF,TGTGCCAGCAGCGTAGGCCCAGCCATGAACACTGAAGCTTTCTTT
TRBV4-3,TRBJ1-2,-,-,CASSQEILGNYGYTF,TGCGCCAGCAGCCAAGAAATTCTTGGTAACTATGGCTACACCTTC
TRBV7-3,TRBJ2-6,-,-,CASSQGTRSGANVLTF,TGTGCCAGCAGCCAAGGGACGAGATCTGGGGCCAACGTCCTGACTTTC
TRBV28,TRBJ2-4,-,TRBD2,CASSPISSGGTKNIQYF,TGTGCCAGCAGTCCCATATCTAGCGGGGGCACCAAAAACATTCAGTACTTC
TRBV9,TRBJ1-5,-,-,CASSAGFSNQPQHF,TGTGCCAGCAGCGCAGGTTTCTCGAATCAGCCCCAGCATTTT
TRBV5-1,TRBJ2-3,medium-sized,-,CASSLSPGPVTDTQYF,TGCGCCAGCAGCTTGTCGCCGGGCCCCGTTACAGATACGCAGTATTTT
TRBV9,TRBJ1-2,-,-,CASSVEAATNYGYTF,TGTGCCAGCAGCGTAGAGGCAGCAACTAACTATGGCTACACCTTC
TRBV4-1,TRBJ2-5,-,-,CASSQLPLGSGTQYF,TGCGCCAGCAGCCAATTGCCGCTGGGTTCGGGGACCCAGTACTTC
TRBV11-1,TRBJ1-1,-,TRBD1,CASSLEEQGGTEAFF,TGTGCCAGCAGCTTAGAGGAGCAGGGGGGCACTGAAGCTTTCTTT
TRBV5-7,TRBJ2-6,-,-,CASICVQSRANVLTF,TGTGCCAGCATTTGCGTACAAAGTCGGGCCAACGTCCTGACTTTC
TRBV6-1,TRBJ2-7,-,TRBD2,CASSESHSGRGAYSYEQYF,TGTGCCAGCAGTGAATCTCATTCCGGGCGGGGGGCGTACTCCTACGAGCAGTACTTC
TRBV18,TRBJ2-7,-,-,CASSPPTARYEQYF,TGTGCCAGCTCACCCCCGACAGCCCGATACGAGCAGTACTTC
TRBV6-1,TRBJ2-5,-,-,CASSERWLETQYF,TGTGCCAGCAGTGAAAGGTGGCTGGAGACCCAGTACTTC
TRBV7-7,TRBJ2-7,-,TRBD1,CASSLGGGQGLYEQYF,TGTGCCAGCAGCTTAGGCGGGGGACAGGGGCTTTACGAGCAGTACTTC
TRBV12-5,TRBJ2-1,-,-,CASGRSGGLSSYNEQFF,TGTGCTAGTGGAAGATCGGGGGGCCTGAGCTCCTACAATGAGCAGTTCTTC
TRBV7-2,TRBJ2-3,-,TRBD2,CASSLVRGEDTQYF,TGTGCCAGCAGCTTAGTCCGGGGGGAGGATACGCAGTATTTT
TRBV7-2,TRBJ2-7,-,-,CASSIFPGYEQYF,TGTGCCAGCAGTATCTTTCCGGGTTACGAGCAGTACTTC
TRBV28,TRBJ2-2,-,TRBD2,CAIGLAGITGELFF,TGTGCCATTGGACTAGCGGGGATCACCGGGGAGCTGTTTTTT
TRBV6-1,TRBJ1-1,-,TRBD1,CASSVRGRVNTEAFF,TGTGCCAGCAGTGTGAGGGGGCGTGTGAACACTGAAGCTTTCTTT
TRBV7-9,TRBJ2-2,-,TRBD1,CASRSGTGISSNTGELFF,TGTGCCAGCAGATCCGGGACAGGGATCTCTTCGAACACCGGGGAGCTGTTTTTT
TRBV5-6,TRBJ1-2,-,-,CASHTWTLTDGYTF,TGTGCCAGCCATACCTGGACATTAACTGATGGCTACACCTTC
TRBV7-9,TRBJ2-7,few,TRBD2,CASSSSTSGFF,TGTGCCAGCAGCTCCTCGACTAGCGGTTTCTTC
TRBV9,TRBJ2-1,-,-,CASSVVGGAGNEQFF,TGTGCCAGCAGCGTAGTTGGGGGGGCAGGGAATGAGCAGTTCTTC
TRBV10-3,TRBJ1-1,-,TRBD1,CAISRQGGTEAFF,TGTGCCATCAGCCGACAGGGAGGCACTGAAGCTTTCTTT
TRBV7-2,TRBJ2-5,-,TRBD2,CASSLVLAGGPQETQYF,TGTGCCAGCAGCTTAGTACTAGCGGGGGGGCCCCAAGAGACCCAGTACTTC
TRBV6-1,TRBJ2-2,few,-,CASSGRTVYSGELFF,TGTGCCAGCAGTGGCCGGACAGTTTATTCGGGGGAGCTGTTTTTT
TRBV5-5,TRBJ1-1,once,TRBD1,CASSFGTGARNTEAFF,TGTGCCAGCAGCTTCGGGACAGGGGCGAGGAACACTGAAGCTTTCTTT
TRBV5-4,TRBJ1-6,-,-,CASTGGQNNSPLHF,TGTGCCAGCACGGGGGGGCAGAATAATTCACCCCTCCACTTT
TRBV4-2,TRBJ2-1,-,TRBD2,CASSQEGLAGVLSYNEQFF,TGTGCCAGCAGCCAAGAGGGACTAGCGGGGGTCCTCTCCTACAATGAGCAGTTCTTC
TRBV4-1,TRBJ1-3,few,-,CASSQGRGGGNTIYF,TGCGCCAGCAGCCAAGGAAGGGGTGGGGGAAACACCATATATTTT
TRBV27,TRBJ1-6,-,-,CASSFRVESPLHF,TGTGCCAGCAGTTTCAGGGTTGAATCACCCCTCCACTTT
TRBV27,TRBJ1-1,-,-,CASSLYPMNTEAFF,TGTGCCAGCAGTTTATATCCGATGAACACTGAAGCTTTCTTT
TRBV11-2,TRBJ1-2,-,-,CASSSSFLYTF,TGTGCCAGCAGCTCGAGTTTTTTGTACACCTTC
TRBV5-1,TRBJ2-2,-,TRBD1,CASSNLTGGATGELFF,TGCGCCAGCAGCAATCTAACAGGGGGCGCGACCGGGGAGCTGTTTTTT
TRBV30,TRBJ2-7,-,TRBD2,CAWSGPSGGVNHEQYF,TGTGCCTGGAGTGGCCCTAGCGGGGGGGTTAACCACGAGCAGTACTTC
TRBV19,TRBJ1-5,-,-,CASTKRGGNQPQHF,TGTGCCAGTACCAAGAGGGGGGGGAATCAGCCCCAGCATTTT
TRBV7-2,TRBJ2-1,-,-,CASSFGLGVFEQFF,TGTGCCAGCAGCTTTGGACTGGGGGTGTTTGAGCAGTTCTTC
TRBV4-3,TRBJ2-5,-,-,CASSQRGQETQYF,TGCGCCAGCAGCCAACGGGGGCAAGAGACCCAGTACTTC
TRBV7-2,TRBJ2-3,-,-,CASSGDGLFTDTQYF,TGTGCCAGCAGTGGGGACGGACTATTCACAGATACGCAGTATTTT
TRBV7-3,TRBJ2-2,once,-,CASSPTPGELFF,TGTGCCAGCAGCCCTACCCCCGGGGAGCTGTTTTTT
TRBV29-1,TRBJ2-6,-,-,CSVIARSGANVLTF,TGCAGCGTCATCGCCCGTTCTGGGGCCAACGTCCTGACTTTC
TRBV4-1,TRBJ2-1,-,TRBD2,CASSPGLATYNEQFF,TGCGCCAGCAGCCCCGGACTAGCTACCTACAATGAGCAGTTCTTC
TRBV6-6,TRBJ2-5,-,-,CASSRGHAGGETQYF,TGTGCCAGCTCGCGGGGCCACGCTGGGGGAGAGACCCAGTACTTC
TRBV28,TRBJ2-7,-,TRBD1,CASSIPQGQTTVYF,TGTGCCAGCAGCATCCCTCAGGGACAGACTACAGTGTACTTC
TRBV20-1,TRBJ1-3,-,-,CSVGGSDTIYF,TGCAGTGTCGGTGGGTCGGACACCATATATTTT
TRBV5-1,TRBJ2-2,once,-,CASSLSLAGSNTGELFF,TGCGCCAGCAGCCTAAGCTTGGCTGGGTCGAACACCGGGGAGCTGTTTTTT
TRBV6-6,TRBJ2-3,-,TRBD2,CASSYSRGGDIDTQYF,TGTGCCAGCAGTTACTCCCGCGGGGGGGATATAGATACGCAGTATTTT
TRBV19,TRBJ1-2,few,TRBD1,CASNRDRGHYGYTF,TGTGCCAGTAACCGGGACAGGGGGCACTATGGCTACACCTTC
TRBV11-2,TRBJ2-5,-,TRBD1,CASSWTGDDETQYF,TGTGCCAGCAGCTGGACAGGGGACGACGAGACCCAGTACTTC
TRBV4-1,TRBJ2-7,few,-,CASSGGILRQFSSYEQYF,TGCGCCAGCAGCGGGGGGATTTTGAGACAGTTTAGCTCCTACGAGCAGTACTTC
TRBV18,TRBJ2-7,once,-,CASSQLPGVEQYF,TGTGCCAGCTCACAGCTTCCGGGGGTCGAGCAGTACTTC
TRBV4-3,TRBJ2-3,-,TRBD2,CASSQDLTSGDTDTQYF,TGCGCCAGCAGCCAAGATCTAACTAGCGGGGACACAGATACGCAGTATTTT
TRBV5-5,TRBJ2-5,few,TRBD2,CASSLGREETQYF,TGTGCCAGCAGCTTAGGGAGGGAAGAGACCCAGTACTTC